These 31 T cell receptor beta chains share one sample of origin, sequenced in a study of T cell changes during pregnancy in multiple sclerosis. Assay used: immunoSEQ multiplex PCR; TCRdb lists only in-frame clones, some missing. The repertoire holds 47,000 or so clones, with approximately 93% as singletons. Material: CD4+ T cells from peripheral blood mononuclear cells, obtained in the first trimester of pregnancy. The receptors come from a female donor with multiple sclerosis, enrolled in a pregnancy study.

In the case of this clone: One junction end disagrees with the germline gene, perhaps due to a read error. The gene calls are TRBV7-7 and TRBJ2-1; TRBD2 aligns across 9 bases. There are 14 residues in the CDR3. The V gene's germline CDR1 is SSHAT and CDR2 FNYEAQ (reference sequence). The CDR3 region is CASSLERGVSEQFF. CDR3 DNA sequence: TGTGCTAGCAGCTTAGAGCGGGGGGTTAGTGAGCAGTTCTTC.

The count of this clone is one. The genes are TRBV11-3 and TRBJ1-4; D is unclear. Trimming shortened V by 2 bases and J by 4 bases, and 11 bases separated the two germline ends. The V gene's germline CDR1 is SGHNT and CDR2 YENEEA. This CDR3 is built from 15 residues. CDR3 region: CASSLTEVGNEKLFF. The DNA of the CDR3 is TGTGCCAGCAGCTTAACGGAGGTGGGTAATGAAAAACTGTTTTTT.

The rearrangement uses TRBV6-6 and TRBJ2-7, with a possible D match to TRBD2 (5 bases). From germline, CDR1 is MNHNY and CDR2 SVGAGI (reference sequence). The CDR3 contains 15 residues. V lost 7 bases, J lost 0 bases, and 16 bases lay in between. CDR3 region: CASTPRGSVSYEQYF. Here the CDR3 DNA reads TGTGCCAGCACCCCCCGAGGTAGCGTCTCCTACGAGCAGTACTTC.

This chain joins TRBV27 and TRBJ1-5; TRBD1 matches at 8 bases. Unmatched junction bases numbered 4, after V lost 6 bases and J lost 3 bases. This CDR3 is 14 amino acids long. Germline-derived CDR1 and CDR2 are MNHEY and SMNVEV (reference sequence). This CDR3 is CASSKTGDNQPQHF. The CDR3 DNA reads as TGTGCCAGCAGCAAGACAGGGGACAATCAGCCCCAGCATTTT.

This chain uses TRBV7-8 with TRBJ1-1; 9 bases match TRBD1. CDR1 and CDR2 (germline): SGHVS, FQNEAQ. The ends lost 4 bases at V and 3 bases at J; junction bases unmatched: 6. The CDR3 loop spans 15 amino acids. The CDR3 loop reads CASSSQGAVDTEAFF. In DNA, the CDR3 is TGTGCCAGCAGCTCACAGGGGGCGGTTGACACTGAAGCTTTCTTT.

This sequence joins TRBV19 and TRBJ1-4; a possible D gene is TRBD1 (6 bases). The germline CDR1 and CDR2 sequences are LNHDA and SQIVND (reference sequence). The ends were cut back, 7 bases at V and 10 bases at J, with 22 bases in the middle. The CDR3 extends over 15 amino acids. The CDR3 loop reads CASTRTGREYGKLFF. In DNA, the CDR3 is TGTGCCAGTACCCGAACAGGGCGGGAGTACGGAAAACTGTTTTTT.

The V gene is TRBV6-1, the J gene TRBJ2-3; 10 nucleotides line up with TRBD2. This CDR3 spans 17 amino acids. Trimming cost V 3 bases and J 1 base; bases outside gene matches: 7. Germline CDR1 and CDR2: MNHNS and SASEGT. Here the CDR3 reads CASSELKGLAGTDTQYF. In DNA form, the CDR3 reads TGTGCCAGCAGTGAGTTAAAAGGACTAGCGGGCACAGATACGCAGTATTTT.

The J gene is TRBJ2-5, the V gene TRBV2, with a weak D call TRBD2 (5 bases). The germline gives CDR1 SNHLY, CDR2 FYNNEI. Trimming took off 6 bases at V and 9 bases at J, with 20 bases between the two ends. The CDR3 length is 14 residues. CDR3 sequence: CASRAVTGPGAQYF. The CDR3 DNA reads TGTGCCAGCAGGGCTGTGACCGGACCCGGGGCCCAGTACTTC.

The J gene is TRBJ1-6, the V gene TRBV7-3; D may be TRBD1 (6 bases). The CDR3 extends over 14 amino acids. Trimming shortened V by 5 bases and J by 6 bases, and 11 bases separated the two germline ends. Germline V gives CDR1 SGHTA, CDR2 FQGTGA. CDR3 sequence (DNA): TGTGCCAGCAGCCTCGGACAGCCTAATTCACCCCTCCACTTT. Translation gives CASSLGQPNSPLHF.

The V and J genes are TRBV27 and TRBJ2-1, with a weak D call TRBD1 (6 bases). Germline V lookup: CDR1 MNHEY, CDR2 SMNVEV (reference sequence). The CDR3 sequence is 18 residues long. The V gene lost 2 bases and the J gene lost 7 bases, with 24 bases spanning the gap. The CDR3 sequence is CASSLRFLSGASRNEQFF. Written as DNA, the CDR3 is TGTGCCAGCAGTTTAAGGTTCCTTTCAGGGGCCTCGAGGAATGAGCAGTTCTTC.

The rearrangement joins TRBV27 to TRBJ1-2, with TRBD1 matching 9 bases. This CDR3 has 14 residues. CDR1 and CDR2 (germline): MNHEY, SMNVEV (reference sequence). After removal of 7 bases from V and 6 bases from J, the junction contained 9 bases not matched to a gene. The CDR3 DNA is TGTGCCAGCAAAAAGACAGGGGGGTTGAATGGCTACACCTTC. This sequence encodes CASKKTGGLNGYTF.

This chain connects TRBV5-6 to TRBJ1-1, with D possibly being TRBD1 (6 bases). Per germline, CDR1 SGHDT and CDR2 YYEEEE. V lost 7 bases to trimming and J lost 1 base, with 17 bases between them. This CDR3 spans 15 amino acids. The CDR3 DNA reads TGTGCCAGCGGCCAAGCGCCGGGACAGAACACTGAAGCTTTCTTT. Translation gives CASGQAPGQNTEAFF.

The V call is TRBV19, the J call TRBJ1-2; the match to TRBD1 covers 8 bases. CDR3 size: 21 residues. Trimming took 1 base from V and 1 from J; bases not matched to a gene: 20. The germline V gene has CDR1 LNHDA and CDR2 SQIVND (reference sequence). CDR3 sequence (DNA): TGTGCCAGTAGTATAGGCGGTCCGGCAGGGGGCTTATCTCCCGATAACTATGGCTACACCTTC. Translation: CASSIGGPAGGLSPDNYGYTF.

V usage is TRBV5-1 and J usage is TRBJ2-7, with TRBD1 identical over 10 bases. Germline V gene lookup returns CDR1 SGHRS and CDR2 YFSETQ. This CDR3 contains 15 residues. The ends lost 2 bases at V and 5 bases at J; junction bases unmatched: 7. The CDR3 here is CASSFGDRGGDEQYF. In DNA, the CDR3 is TGCGCCAGCAGCTTCGGGGACAGGGGAGGGGACGAGCAGTACTTC.

J is TRBJ2-7 and V is TRBV10-2, with D perhaps matching TRBD1 (6 bases). The germline V and J ends were trimmed by 6 bases and 4 bases, with 16 bases remaining between them. From germline, CDR1 is WSHSY and CDR2 SAAADI. The length of the CDR3 is 14 residues. The CDR3 spells CASRRKGENYEQYF. CDR3 nucleotide sequence: TGCGCCAGCAGAAGAAAGGGGGAAAATTACGAGCAGTACTTC.

The rearrangement joins TRBV6-1 to TRBJ1-6, with D possibly being TRBD1 (6 bases). The CDR3 covers 15 residues. CDR1 is MNHNS and CDR2 is SASEGT in the germline V gene. The germline V and J ends were trimmed by 6 bases and 9 bases, with 18 bases remaining between them. This CDR3 is CASSDFMGAGSPLHF. CDR3 coding DNA: TGTGCCAGCAGCGATTTTATGGGGGCCGGTTCACCCCTCCACTTT.

This clone has a handful of counts. The CDR3 DNA is TGTGCCAGTAGTGACGGACAGGGTATCAATCAGCCCCAGCATTTT. Translated: CASSDGQGINQPQHF. The chain uses TRBV19 and TRBJ1-5; 8 bases fit TRBD1. CDR1 is LNHDA and CDR2 is SQIVND in the germline V gene (reference sequence). The CDR3 has 15 amino acids. The junction had 6 bases not matched to a gene; V was cut back by 5 bases and J by 3 bases. Combining the CDR3 with reference TRBV19 and TRBJ1-5 gives the whole variable domain DGGITQSPKYLFRKEGQNVTLSCEQNLNHDAMYWYRQDPGQGLRLIYYSQIVNDFQKGDIAEGYSVSREKKESFPLTVTSAQKNPTAFYLCASSDGQGINQPQHFGDGTRLSIL.

The table lists this clone with a few counts. The genes are TRBV19 and TRBJ1-1; D is unclear. CDR1 and CDR2 from the germline V gene are LNHDA and SQIVND (reference sequence). V was trimmed by 5 bases and J by 4 bases, leaving 14 bases between them. The CDR3 is 14 residues long. As DNA, the CDR3 is TGTGCCAGTAGTCCACAGAGTCCGAGCACTGAAGCTTTCTTT. This codes for CASSPQSPSTEAFF.

The J gene is TRBJ2-7, the V gene TRBV6-5, with 7 bases that match TRBD1. The CDR3 has 14 residues. With V trimmed by 10 bases and J by 0 bases, 9 bases remained unmatched. Per the germline V gene, CDR1 is MNHEY and CDR2 is SVGAGI. CDR3 nucleotide sequence: TGTGCCACCTACTCCAGGACAGGCTCCTACGAGCAGTACTTC. Amino acid sequence: CATYSRTGSYEQYF.

The rearrangement uses TRBV7-3 and TRBJ2-3, with a possible D match to TRBD2 (6 bases). Trimming left V 5 bases short and J 1 base short, with 16 bases between. Germline assignment: CDR1 SGHTA and CDR2 FQGTGA. The CDR3 consists of 16 residues. In DNA, the CDR3 is TGTGCCAGCAGCCGTTCGGGACTTTGGGGCACAGATACGCAGTATTTT. It yields the protein CASSRSGLWGTDTQYF.

In this sample, this clone turned up once. The V call is TRBV7-2, the J call TRBJ2-1; 10 bases line up with TRBD2. Germline lookup yields CDR1 SGHTA and CDR2 FQGNSA. The CDR3 loop spans 14 amino acids. Germline trimming cut 6 bases from V and 10 bases from J; bases unmatched to any gene: 9. This chain's CDR3 is CASRMLAGAREQFF. DNA of the CDR3: TGTGCCAGCAGGATGCTAGCGGGGGCTCGGGAGCAGTTCTTC.

The gene calls are TRBV6-5 and TRBJ1-2; 7 nucleotides agree with TRBD1. This CDR3 is 13 amino acids long. V was pared by 2 bases and J by 4 bases, with 1 base of the junction left unmatched. Germline V lookup: CDR1 MNHEY, CDR2 SVGAGI. Written as DNA, the CDR3 is TGTGCCAGCAGTTACCCAGGGGGCTATGGCTACACCTTC. Translating gives CASSYPGGYGYTF.

This chain joins TRBV27 and TRBJ1-6; TRBD1 is a possible D gene (6 bases). The V end was cut by 9 bases, the J end by 6 bases, with 21 bases between. Germline V CDR1 and CDR2: MNHEY, SMNVEV (reference sequence). The CDR3 is made up of 16 amino acids. CDR3 DNA: TGTGCCAGTCGAGATAACACCGGGACAAGTAATTCACCCCTCCACTTT. Its translation: CASRDNTGTSNSPLHF.

J is TRBJ1-5 and V is TRBV5-5; D might be TRBD1 (5 bases). With 0 bases removed from V and 7 bases from J, the gap between germline ends came to 11 bases. CDR3 length equals 14 residues. Germline CDR1 and CDR2: SGHKS and YYEKEE (reference sequence). CDR3 region: CASSLGLRGQPQHF. As DNA, the CDR3 is TGTGCCAGCAGCTTGGGACTTAGGGGCCAGCCCCAGCATTTT.

This chain connects TRBV4-1 to TRBJ1-1; a weak D match, TRBD1 (6 bases). Trimming shortened V by 4 bases and J by 0 bases, and 12 bases separated the two germline ends. Germline V gene sequence: CDR1 MGHRA, CDR2 YSYEKL. The length of the CDR3 is 15 residues. CDR3 in amino acids: CASSRFSGVNTEAFF. CDR3 nucleotide sequence: TGCGCCAGCAGCCGATTTTCAGGGGTGAACACTGAAGCTTTCTTT.

This chain links TRBV9 with TRBJ2-1; 7 bases agree with TRBD1. Germline loops: CDR1 SGDLS, CDR2 YYNGEE. The CDR3 runs 15 residues. The V gene end was trimmed by 3 bases and the J gene end by 4 bases; junction bases not matched to a gene: 7. The CDR3 bases are TGTGCCAGCAGCGCAGACAGGGCGAGGTACAATGAGCAGTTCTTC. Protein: CASSADRARYNEQFF.

The chain recombines TRBV7-9 with TRBJ1-1; 8 bases match TRBD1. The V and J ends lost 5 bases and 5 bases, in that order; junction bases with no gene match: 4. Germline CDR1 SEHNR, CDR2 FQNEAQ (reference sequence). This CDR3 has 13 amino acids. The CDR3 region has the DNA TGTGCCAGCAGCCAGGGGGCTTGGACTGAAGCTTTCTTT. Translation: CASSQGAWTEAFF.

This clone was seen only once. J is TRBJ1-2 and V is TRBV7-3; the match to TRBD1 covers 7 bases. V lost 2 bases, J lost 5 bases, and 2 bases stayed unmatched. From germline, CDR1 is SGHTA and CDR2 FQGTGA. The CDR3 consists of 13 residues. The CDR3 DNA sequence: TGTGCCAGCAGCTTAGGGACAGAATATGGCTACACCTTC. Amino acids: CASSLGTEYGYTF. The entire variable domain, with the rest obtained from reference TRBV7-3 and TRBJ1-2, is as follows: GAGVSQTPSNKVTEKGKYVELRCDPISGHTALYWYRQSLGQGPEFLIYFQGTGAADDSGLPNDRFFAVRPEGSVSTLKIQRTERGDSAVYLCASSLGTEYGYTFGSGTRLTVV.

In this sample, this clone turned up once. The rearrangement joins TRBV5-1 to TRBJ1-1, with a tentative D call TRBD1 (6 bases). The germline CDR1 and CDR2 sequences are SGHRS and YFSETQ. V was clipped by 4 bases and J by 8 bases, with 15 bases between them. The CDR3 is 13 amino acids. The DNA of the CDR3 is TGCGCCAGCAGCCTGGGGGCCACGAAAGAAGCTTTCTTT. Its protein product is CASSLGATKEAFF.

The sample holds one count of this clone. The rearrangement uses TRBV7-9 and TRBJ1-1; D is uncertain. The CDR3 consists of 14 residues. V was pared by 3 bases and J by 1 base, with 9 bases between. Germline CDR1 and CDR2: SEHNR and FQNEAQ (reference sequence). For the CDR3, the DNA is TGTGCCAGCAGCTTCGGACGGGAGAACACTGAAGCTTTCTTT. Translated, it gives CASSFGRENTEAFF.

CDR3 in DNA: TGCGCCAGCAGCACCGTTACAGCTTCCTACGAGCAGTACTTC. The encoded protein is CASSTVTASYEQYF. The rearrangement joins TRBV5-1 to TRBJ2-7; D gene ambiguous. The germline V gene has CDR1 SGHRS and CDR2 YFSETQ. The CDR3 extends over 14 amino acids. Trimming shortened V by 4 bases and J by 1 base, and 12 bases separated the two germline ends.